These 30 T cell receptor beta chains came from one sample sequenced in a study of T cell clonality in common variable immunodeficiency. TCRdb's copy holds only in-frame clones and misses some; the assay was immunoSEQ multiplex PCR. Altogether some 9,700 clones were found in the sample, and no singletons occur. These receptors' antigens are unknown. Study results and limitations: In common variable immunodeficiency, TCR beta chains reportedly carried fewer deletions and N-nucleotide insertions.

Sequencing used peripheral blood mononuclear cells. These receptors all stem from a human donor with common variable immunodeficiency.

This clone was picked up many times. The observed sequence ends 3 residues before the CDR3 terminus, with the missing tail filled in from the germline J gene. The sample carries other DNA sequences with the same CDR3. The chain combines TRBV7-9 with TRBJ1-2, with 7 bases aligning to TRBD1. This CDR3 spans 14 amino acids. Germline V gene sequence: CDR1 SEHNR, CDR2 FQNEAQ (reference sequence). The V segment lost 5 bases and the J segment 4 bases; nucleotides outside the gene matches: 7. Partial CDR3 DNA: TGTGCCAGCAGCCTTGGTCAGGGGGGCTATGGC. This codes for CASSLGQGGYG. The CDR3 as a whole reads CASSLGQGGYGYTF.

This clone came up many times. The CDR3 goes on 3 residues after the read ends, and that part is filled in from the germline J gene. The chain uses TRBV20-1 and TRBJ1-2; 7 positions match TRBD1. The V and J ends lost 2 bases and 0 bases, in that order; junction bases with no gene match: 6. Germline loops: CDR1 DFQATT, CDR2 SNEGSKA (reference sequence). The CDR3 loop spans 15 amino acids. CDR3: CSARSSGGTNYGYTF. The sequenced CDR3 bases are TGCAGTGCTAGATCGTCAGGGGGAACTAACTATGGC.

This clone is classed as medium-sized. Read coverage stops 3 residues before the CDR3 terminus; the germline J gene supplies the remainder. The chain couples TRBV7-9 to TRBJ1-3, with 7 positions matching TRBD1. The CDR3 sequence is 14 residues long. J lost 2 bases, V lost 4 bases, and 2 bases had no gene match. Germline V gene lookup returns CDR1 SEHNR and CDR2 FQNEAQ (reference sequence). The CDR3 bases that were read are TGTGCCAGCAGCTCAGGGGGGACTGGAAACACC. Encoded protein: CASSSGGTGNT. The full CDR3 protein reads CASSSGGTGNTIYF.

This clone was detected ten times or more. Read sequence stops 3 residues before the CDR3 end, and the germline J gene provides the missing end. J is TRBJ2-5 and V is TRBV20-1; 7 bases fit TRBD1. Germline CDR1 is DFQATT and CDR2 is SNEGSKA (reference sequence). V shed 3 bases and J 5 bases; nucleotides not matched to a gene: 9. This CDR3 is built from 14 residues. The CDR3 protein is CSARASTGWETQYF. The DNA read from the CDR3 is TGCAGTGCTAGGGCATCGACAGGGTGGGAGACC.

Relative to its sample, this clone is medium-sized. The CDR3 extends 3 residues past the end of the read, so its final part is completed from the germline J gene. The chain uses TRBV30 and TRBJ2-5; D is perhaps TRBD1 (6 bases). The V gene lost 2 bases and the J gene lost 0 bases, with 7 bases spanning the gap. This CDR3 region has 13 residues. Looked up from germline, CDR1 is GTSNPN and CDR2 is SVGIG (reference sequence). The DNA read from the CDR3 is TGTGCCTGGAGTAGGGGGTACCAAGAGACC. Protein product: CAWSRGYQET. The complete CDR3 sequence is CAWSRGYQETQYF.

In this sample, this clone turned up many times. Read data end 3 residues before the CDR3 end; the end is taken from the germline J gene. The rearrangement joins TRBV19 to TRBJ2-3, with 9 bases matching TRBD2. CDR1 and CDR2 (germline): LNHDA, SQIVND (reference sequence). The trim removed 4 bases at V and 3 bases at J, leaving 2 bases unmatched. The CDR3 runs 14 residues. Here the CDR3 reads CASSTSGVTDTQYF. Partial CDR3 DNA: TGTGCCAGTAGTACTAGCGGGGTGACAGATACG.

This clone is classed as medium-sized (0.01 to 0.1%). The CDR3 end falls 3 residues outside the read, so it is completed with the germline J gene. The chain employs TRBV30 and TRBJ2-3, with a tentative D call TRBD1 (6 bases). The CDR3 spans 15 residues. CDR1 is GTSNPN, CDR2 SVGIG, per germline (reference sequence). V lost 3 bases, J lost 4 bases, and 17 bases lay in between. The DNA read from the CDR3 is TGTGCCTGGAGAAGGACCGTCCACAGGGCAGATACG. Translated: CAWRRTVHRADT. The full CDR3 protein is CAWRRTVHRADTQYF.

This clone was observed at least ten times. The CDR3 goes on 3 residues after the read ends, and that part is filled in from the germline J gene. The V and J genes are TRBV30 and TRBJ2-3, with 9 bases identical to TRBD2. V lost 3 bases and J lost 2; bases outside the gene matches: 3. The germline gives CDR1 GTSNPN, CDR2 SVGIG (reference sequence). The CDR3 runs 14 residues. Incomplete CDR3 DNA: TGTGCCTGGAGGACTAGCGGTTTCACAGATACG. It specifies CAWRTSGFTDT. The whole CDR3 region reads CAWRTSGFTDTQYF.

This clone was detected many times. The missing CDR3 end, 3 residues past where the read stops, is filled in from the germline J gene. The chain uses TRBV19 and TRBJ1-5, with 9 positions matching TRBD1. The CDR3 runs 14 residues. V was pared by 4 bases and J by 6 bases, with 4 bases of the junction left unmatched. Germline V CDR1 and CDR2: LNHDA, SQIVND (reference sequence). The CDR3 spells CASSTTGGRQPQHF. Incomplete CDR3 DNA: TGTGCCAGTAGTACGACAGGGGGACGTCAGCCC.

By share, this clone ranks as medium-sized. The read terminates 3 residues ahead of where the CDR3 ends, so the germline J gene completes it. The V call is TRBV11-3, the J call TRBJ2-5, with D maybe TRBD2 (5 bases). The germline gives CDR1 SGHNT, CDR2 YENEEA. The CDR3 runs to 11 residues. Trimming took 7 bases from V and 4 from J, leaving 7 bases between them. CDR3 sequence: CASIEGETQYF. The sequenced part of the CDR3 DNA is TGTGCCAGCATAGAGGGAGAGACC.

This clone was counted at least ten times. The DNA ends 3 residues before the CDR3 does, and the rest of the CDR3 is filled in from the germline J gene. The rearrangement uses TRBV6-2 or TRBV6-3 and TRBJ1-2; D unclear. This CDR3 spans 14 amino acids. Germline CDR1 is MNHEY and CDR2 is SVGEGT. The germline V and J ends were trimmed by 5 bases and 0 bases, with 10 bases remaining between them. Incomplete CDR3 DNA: TGTGCCAGCAGTAGGTTCTCCTCTAACTATGGC. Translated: CASSRFSSNYG. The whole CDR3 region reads CASSRFSSNYGYTF.

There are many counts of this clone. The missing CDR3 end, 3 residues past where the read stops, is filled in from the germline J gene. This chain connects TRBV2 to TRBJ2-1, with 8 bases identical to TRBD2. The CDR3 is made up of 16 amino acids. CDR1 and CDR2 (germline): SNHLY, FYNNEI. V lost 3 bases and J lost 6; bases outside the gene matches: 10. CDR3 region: CASSEVGTSSGNEQFF. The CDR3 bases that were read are TGTGCCAGCAGTGAGGTGGGGACTAGTTCAGGCAATGAG.

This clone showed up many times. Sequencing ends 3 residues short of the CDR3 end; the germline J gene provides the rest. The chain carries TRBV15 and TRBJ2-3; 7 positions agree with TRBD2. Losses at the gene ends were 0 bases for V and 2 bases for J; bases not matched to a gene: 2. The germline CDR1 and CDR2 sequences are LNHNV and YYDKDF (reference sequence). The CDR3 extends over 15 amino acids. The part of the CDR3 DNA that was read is TGTGCCACCAGCAGAGATAGGGACTACACAGATACG. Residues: CATSRDRDYTDT. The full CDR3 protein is CATSRDRDYTDTQYF.

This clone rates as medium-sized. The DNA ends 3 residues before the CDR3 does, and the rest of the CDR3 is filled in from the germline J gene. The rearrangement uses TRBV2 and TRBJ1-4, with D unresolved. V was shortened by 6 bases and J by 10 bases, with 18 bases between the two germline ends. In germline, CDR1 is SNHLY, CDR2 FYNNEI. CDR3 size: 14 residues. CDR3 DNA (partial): TGTGCCAGCAGGGTTTTATCTACTCTAGGAAAA. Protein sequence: CASRVLSTLGK. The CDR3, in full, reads CASRVLSTLGKLFF.

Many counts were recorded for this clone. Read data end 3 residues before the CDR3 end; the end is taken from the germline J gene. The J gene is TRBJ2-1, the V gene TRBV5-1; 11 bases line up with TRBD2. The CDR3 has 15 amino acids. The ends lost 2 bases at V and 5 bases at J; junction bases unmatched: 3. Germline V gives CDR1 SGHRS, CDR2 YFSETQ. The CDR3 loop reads CASSFSGGAHNEQFF. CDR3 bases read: TGCGCCAGCAGCTTTAGCGGGGGGGCCCACAATGAG.

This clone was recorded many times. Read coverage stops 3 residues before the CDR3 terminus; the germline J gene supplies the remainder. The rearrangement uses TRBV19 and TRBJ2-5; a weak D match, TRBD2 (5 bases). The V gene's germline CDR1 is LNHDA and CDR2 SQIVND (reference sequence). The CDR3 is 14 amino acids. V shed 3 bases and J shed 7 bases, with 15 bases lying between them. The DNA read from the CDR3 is TGTGCCAGTAGTATCGAGAGCGGCCGTGGGACC. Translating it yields CASSIESGRGT. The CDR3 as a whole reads CASSIESGRGTQYF.

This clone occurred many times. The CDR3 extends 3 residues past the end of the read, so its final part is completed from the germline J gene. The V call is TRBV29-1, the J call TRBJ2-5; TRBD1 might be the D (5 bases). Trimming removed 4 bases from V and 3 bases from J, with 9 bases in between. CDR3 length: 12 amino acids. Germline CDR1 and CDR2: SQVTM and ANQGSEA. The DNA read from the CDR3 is TGCAGCGTTGGACAGCTTAAAGAGACC. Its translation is CSVGQLKET. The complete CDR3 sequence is CSVGQLKETQYF.

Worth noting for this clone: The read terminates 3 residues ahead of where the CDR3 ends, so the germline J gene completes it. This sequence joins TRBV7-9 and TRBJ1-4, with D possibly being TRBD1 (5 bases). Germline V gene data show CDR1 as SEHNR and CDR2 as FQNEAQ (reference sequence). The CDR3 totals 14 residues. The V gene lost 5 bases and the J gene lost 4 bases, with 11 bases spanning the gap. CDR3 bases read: TGTGCCAGCAGCCGGACGGGGGATAATGAAAAA. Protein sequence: CASSRTGDNEK. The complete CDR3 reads CASSRTGDNEKLFF.

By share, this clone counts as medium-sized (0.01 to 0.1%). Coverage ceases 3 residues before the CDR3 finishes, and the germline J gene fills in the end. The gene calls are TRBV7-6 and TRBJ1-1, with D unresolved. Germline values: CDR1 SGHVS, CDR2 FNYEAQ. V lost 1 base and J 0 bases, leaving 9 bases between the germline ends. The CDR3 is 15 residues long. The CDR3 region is CASSLGQAMNTEAFF. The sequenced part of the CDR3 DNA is TGTGCCAGCAGCTTAGGGCAGGCCATGAACACTGAA.

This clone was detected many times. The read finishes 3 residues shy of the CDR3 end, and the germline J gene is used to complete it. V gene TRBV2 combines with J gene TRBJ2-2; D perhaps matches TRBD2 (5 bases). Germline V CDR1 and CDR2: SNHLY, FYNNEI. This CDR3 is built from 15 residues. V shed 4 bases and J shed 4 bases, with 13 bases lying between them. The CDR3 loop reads CASSGSGSGTGELFF. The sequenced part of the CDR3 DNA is TGTGCCAGCAGTGGGTCGGGGTCTGGCACCGGGGAG.

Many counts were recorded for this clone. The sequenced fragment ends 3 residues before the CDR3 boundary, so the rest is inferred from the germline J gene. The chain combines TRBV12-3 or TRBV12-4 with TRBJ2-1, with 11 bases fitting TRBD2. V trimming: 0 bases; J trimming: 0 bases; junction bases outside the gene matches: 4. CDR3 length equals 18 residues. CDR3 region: CASSLAVLAGDSYNEQFF. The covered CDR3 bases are TGTGCCAGCAGTTTAGCCGTACTAGCGGGGGACTCCTACAATGAG.

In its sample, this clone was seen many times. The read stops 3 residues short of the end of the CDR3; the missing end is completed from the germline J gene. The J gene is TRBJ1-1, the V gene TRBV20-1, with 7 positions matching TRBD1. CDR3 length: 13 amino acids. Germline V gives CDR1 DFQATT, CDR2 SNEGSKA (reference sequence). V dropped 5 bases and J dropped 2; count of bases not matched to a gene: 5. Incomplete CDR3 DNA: TGCAGTGCTCCTGGGACAGTCAACACTGAA. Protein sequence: CSAPGTVNTE. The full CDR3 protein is CSAPGTVNTEAFF.

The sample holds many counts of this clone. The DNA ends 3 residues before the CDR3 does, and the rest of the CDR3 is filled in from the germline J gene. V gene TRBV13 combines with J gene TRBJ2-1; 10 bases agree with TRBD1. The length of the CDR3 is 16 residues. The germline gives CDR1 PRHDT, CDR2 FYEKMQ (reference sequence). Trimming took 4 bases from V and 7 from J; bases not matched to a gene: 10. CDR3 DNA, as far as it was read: TGTGCCAGCAGCTCCTATCGACAGGGGGCGCAGAATGAG. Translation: CASSSYRQGAQNE. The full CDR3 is CASSSYRQGAQNEQFF.

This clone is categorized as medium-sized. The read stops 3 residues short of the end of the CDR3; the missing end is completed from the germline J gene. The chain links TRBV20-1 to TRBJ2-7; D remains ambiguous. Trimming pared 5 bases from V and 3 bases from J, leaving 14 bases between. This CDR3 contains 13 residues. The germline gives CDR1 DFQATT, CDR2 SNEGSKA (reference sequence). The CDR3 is CSAPDGRNYEQYF. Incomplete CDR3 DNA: TGCAGTGCTCCAGATGGCAGAAACTACGAG.

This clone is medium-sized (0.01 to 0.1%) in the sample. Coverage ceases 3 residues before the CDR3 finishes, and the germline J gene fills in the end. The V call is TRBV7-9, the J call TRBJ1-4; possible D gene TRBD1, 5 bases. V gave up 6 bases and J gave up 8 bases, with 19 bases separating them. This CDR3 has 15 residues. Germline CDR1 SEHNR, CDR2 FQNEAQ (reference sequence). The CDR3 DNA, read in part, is TGTGCCAGCAGGCCCTTCAGGGAGAATGGGGAAAAA. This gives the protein CASRPFRENGEK. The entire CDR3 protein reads CASRPFRENGEKLFF.

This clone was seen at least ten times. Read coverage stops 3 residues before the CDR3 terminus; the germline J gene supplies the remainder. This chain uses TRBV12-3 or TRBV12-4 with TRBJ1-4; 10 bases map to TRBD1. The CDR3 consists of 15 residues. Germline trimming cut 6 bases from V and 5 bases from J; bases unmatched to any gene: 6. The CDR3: CASRPRDRGNEKLFF. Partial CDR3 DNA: TGTGCCAGCAGACCTCGGGACAGGGGAAATGAAAAA.

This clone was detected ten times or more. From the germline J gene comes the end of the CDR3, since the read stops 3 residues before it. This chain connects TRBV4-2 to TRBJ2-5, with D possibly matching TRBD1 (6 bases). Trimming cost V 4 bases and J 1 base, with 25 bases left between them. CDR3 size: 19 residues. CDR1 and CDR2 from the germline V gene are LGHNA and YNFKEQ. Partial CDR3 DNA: TGTGCCAGCAGCCCCCACGCAAGGACAGATAGCTCTATCCAAGAGACC. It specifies CASSPHARTDSSIQET. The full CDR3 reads CASSPHARTDSSIQETQYF.

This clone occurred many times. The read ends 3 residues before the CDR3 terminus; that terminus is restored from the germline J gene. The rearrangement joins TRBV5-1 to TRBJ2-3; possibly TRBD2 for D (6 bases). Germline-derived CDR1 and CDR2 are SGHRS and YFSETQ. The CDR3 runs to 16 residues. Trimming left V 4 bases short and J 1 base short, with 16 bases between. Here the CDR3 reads CASSDLAKTGTDTQYF. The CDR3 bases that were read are TGCGCCAGCAGCGATCTAGCGAAAACGGGCACAGATACG.

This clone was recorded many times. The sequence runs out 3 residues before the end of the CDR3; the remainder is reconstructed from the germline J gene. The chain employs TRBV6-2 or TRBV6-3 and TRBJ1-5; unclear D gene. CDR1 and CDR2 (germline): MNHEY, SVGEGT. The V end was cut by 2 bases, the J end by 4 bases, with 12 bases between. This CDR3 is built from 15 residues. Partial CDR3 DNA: TGTGCCAGCAGTTACGGAGGGTTGATAAATCAGCCC. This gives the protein CASSYGGLINQP. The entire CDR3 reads CASSYGGLINQPQHF.

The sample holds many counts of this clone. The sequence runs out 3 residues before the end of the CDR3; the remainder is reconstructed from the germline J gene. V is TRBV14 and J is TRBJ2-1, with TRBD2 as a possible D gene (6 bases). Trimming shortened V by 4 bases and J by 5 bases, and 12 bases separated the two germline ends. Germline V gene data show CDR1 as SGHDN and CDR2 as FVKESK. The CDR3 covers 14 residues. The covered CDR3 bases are TGTGCCAGCAGCCCTATCGGGGGACACAATGAG. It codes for CASSPIGGHNE. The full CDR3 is CASSPIGGHNEQFF.